These T cell receptor beta chains were read from a single sample in a study of beta chain features in type 1 diabetes. This table comes from immunoSEQ multiplex PCR, and its TCRdb copy is limited to in-frame clones, with some not included. The repertoire holds about 900,000 clones, roughly a sixth seen once, with 0.02% to 0.03% in the top ten. The sample comprised naive CD4+ T cells from blood. These receptor sequences come from a woman between 18 and 29 years old in good health. The CDR3 runs from the conserved cysteine through the conserved F or W. Fields, in order: CDR3 DNA, CDR3 protein, V gene, J gene, D gene, clone size. D genes are given only for firm matches. Not every row has a clone size; where given, it reads once, few, many or a size class.

cdr3_nt: TGTGCCAGCAAGAGACTAGGAGTGTCCTACAATGAGCAGTTCTTC
cdr3_aa: CASKRLGVSYNEQFF
v_call: TRBV27
j_call: TRBJ2-1
d_call: .
clone_size: .

cdr3_nt: TGTGCCAGCAGCCAAGAAATTGGCAGAGGGGAGACCCAGTACTTC
cdr3_aa: CASSQEIGRGETQYF
v_call: TRBV14
j_call: TRBJ2-5
d_call: .
clone_size: .

cdr3_nt: TGTGCCACCAGGGGCCCTCCTAACTATGGCTACACCTTC
cdr3_aa: CATRGPPNYGYTF
v_call: TRBV28
j_call: TRBJ1-2
d_call: .
clone_size: .

cdr3_nt: TGTGCCAGCACGGAGAGCTCCTACGAGCAGTACTTC
cdr3_aa: CASTESSYEQYF
v_call: TRBV28
j_call: TRBJ2-7
d_call: .
clone_size: few

cdr3_nt: TGTGCCAGCAGTTTACAGGGACAGACATACAATGAGCAGTTCTTC
cdr3_aa: CASSLQGQTYNEQFF
v_call: TRBV27
j_call: TRBJ2-1
d_call: TRBD1
clone_size: .

cdr3_nt: TGTGCCAGCTCACCACCGGTACGGACAGGGGGCGCGGGCTACACCTTC
cdr3_aa: CASSPPVRTGGAGYTF
v_call: TRBV18
j_call: TRBJ1-2
d_call: TRBD1
clone_size: .

cdr3_nt: TGTGCCATCAGTGAGATCCTGGAACCGCGCAATGAGCAGTTCTTC
cdr3_aa: CAISEILEPRNEQFF
v_call: TRBV10-3
j_call: TRBJ2-1
d_call: .
clone_size: .

cdr3_nt: TGTGCCAGCAGCTTAGTGTCTGAAGAGACCCAGTACTTC
cdr3_aa: CASSLVSEETQYF
v_call: TRBV7-6
j_call: TRBJ2-5
d_call: .
clone_size: .

cdr3_nt: TGTGCCAGTACATATAGCGGGAGTGCGTCCGAGCAGTACTTC
cdr3_aa: CASTYSGSASEQYF
v_call: TRBV28
j_call: TRBJ2-7
d_call: TRBD2
clone_size: .

cdr3_nt: TGTGCCAGCAGCCCCGCGGGACTAGCGTCTTCCGGGGAGCTGTTTTTT
cdr3_aa: CASSPAGLASSGELFF
v_call: TRBV4-2
j_call: TRBJ2-2
d_call: TRBD2
clone_size: few

cdr3_nt: TGTGCCAGCAGTTACTTTCGGAACTCCTACAATGAGCAGTTCTTC
cdr3_aa: CASSYFRNSYNEQFF
v_call: TRBV6-5
j_call: TRBJ2-1
d_call: .
clone_size: .

cdr3_nt: TGTGCCAGCACTCCCCGGTGGGGACAGGGGACCTACGAGCAGTACTTC
cdr3_aa: CASTPRWGQGTYEQYF
v_call: TRBV28
j_call: TRBJ2-7
d_call: TRBD1
clone_size: few

cdr3_nt: TGTGCCAGCAGTTGGGGTCGCACAGATACGCAGTATTTT
cdr3_aa: CASSWGRTDTQYF
v_call: TRBV11-2
j_call: TRBJ2-3
d_call: .
clone_size: .

cdr3_nt: TGTGCCAGTGTACGAACGAACACTGAAGCTTTCTTT
cdr3_aa: CASVRTNTEAFF
v_call: TRBV2
j_call: TRBJ1-1
d_call: .
clone_size: few

cdr3_nt: TGCAGCGCCCGTGTCTTCAGTCAAGATGGGGCCAACGTCCTGACTTTC
cdr3_aa: CSARVFSQDGANVLTF
v_call: TRBV29-1
j_call: TRBJ2-6
d_call: .
clone_size: few

cdr3_nt: TGTGCCAGCTCACGGAGCGGCTCCTACGAGCAGTACTTC
cdr3_aa: CASSRSGSYEQYF
v_call: TRBV11-2
j_call: TRBJ2-7
d_call: .
clone_size: .

cdr3_nt: TGCGCCAGCAGCCAGGGTCCGGGACAGGTTCGCACAGATACGCAGTATTTT
cdr3_aa: CASSQGPGQVRTDTQYF
v_call: TRBV4-1
j_call: TRBJ2-3
d_call: TRBD1
clone_size: .

cdr3_nt: TGTGCCAGCAGCCTCAGGGGCACTAATGAAAAACTGTTTTTT
cdr3_aa: CASSLRGTNEKLFF
v_call: TRBV9
j_call: TRBJ1-4
d_call: .
clone_size: few

cdr3_nt: TGCGCCAGCAGCCAAGGGCCTAGGACAGGGTCCTACGAGCAGTACTTC
cdr3_aa: CASSQGPRTGSYEQYF
v_call: TRBV4-3
j_call: TRBJ2-7
d_call: TRBD1
clone_size: .

cdr3_nt: TGTGCCAGCAGCACAACGGGACTTTTTCAGACCCAGTACTTC
cdr3_aa: CASSTTGLFQTQYF
v_call: TRBV7-2
j_call: TRBJ2-5
d_call: .
clone_size: .

cdr3_nt: TGTGCCAGCAGTTTGGGCGGGAGAACAGATACGCAGTATTTT
cdr3_aa: CASSLGGRTDTQYF
v_call: TRBV28
j_call: TRBJ2-3
d_call: TRBD2
clone_size: .

cdr3_nt: TGTGCCACCTCGCAAGGGGGGTATAGGGCCAACGTCCTGACTTTC
cdr3_aa: CATSQGGYRANVLTF
v_call: TRBV15
j_call: TRBJ2-6
d_call: .
clone_size: few

cdr3_nt: TGTGCCAGCTCACCCCGGACAGGGGCCAACACCGGGGAGCTGTTTTTT
cdr3_aa: CASSPRTGANTGELFF
v_call: TRBV18
j_call: TRBJ2-2
d_call: TRBD1
clone_size: few

cdr3_nt: TGTGCCAGCAGTAAGATAGCGGGAGGGGCAGATACGCAGTATTTT
cdr3_aa: CASSKIAGGADTQYF
v_call: TRBV25-1
j_call: TRBJ2-3
d_call: TRBD2
clone_size: .

cdr3_nt: TGCGCCAGCAGCCCAAACGCCGGACTAGCGGGAGGTTACGAGCAGTACTTC
cdr3_aa: CASSPNAGLAGGYEQYF
v_call: TRBV5-1
j_call: TRBJ2-7
d_call: TRBD2
clone_size: few

cdr3_nt: TGTGCCAGCAGCGTAGGTGCGGGAGCGAACACCGGGGAGCTGTTTTTT
cdr3_aa: CASSVGAGANTGELFF
v_call: TRBV9
j_call: TRBJ2-2
d_call: TRBD2
clone_size: few

cdr3_nt: TGTGCCAGCAGACCTAGCGGGGGCAACACAGATACGCAGTATTTT
cdr3_aa: CASRPSGGNTDTQYF
v_call: TRBV7-9
j_call: TRBJ2-3
d_call: TRBD2
clone_size: few

cdr3_nt: TGTGCCAGCAGAGACAGGGGAGAGACCCAGTACTTC
cdr3_aa: CASRDRGETQYF
v_call: TRBV7-2
j_call: TRBJ2-5
d_call: TRBD1
clone_size: .

cdr3_nt: TGTGCCATCAGTAACTCGGGTGGAGTGTCGATCGGAGATACGCAGTATTTT
cdr3_aa: CAISNSGGVSIGDTQYF
v_call: TRBV10-3
j_call: TRBJ2-3
d_call: .
clone_size: few

cdr3_nt: TGTGCCAGCTCACCGCGGGATGGTCCCGGGGAGCTGTTTTTT
cdr3_aa: CASSPRDGPGELFF
v_call: TRBV18
j_call: TRBJ2-2
d_call: .
clone_size: .

cdr3_nt: TGTGCCAGCAGTCCTCCCACTAGCGGGAGAGCGAGTGAGCAGTTCTTC
cdr3_aa: CASSPPTSGRASEQFF
v_call: TRBV28
j_call: TRBJ2-1
d_call: TRBD2
clone_size: few

cdr3_nt: TGTGCCAGCAGCTTAGCGGGGAATAATAACTATGGCTACACCTTC
cdr3_aa: CASSLAGNNNYGYTF
v_call: TRBV7-2
j_call: TRBJ1-2
d_call: .
clone_size: .

cdr3_nt: TGTGCCAGCTCACAACAACTTGGCCTCTCCTACAATGAGCAGTTCTTC
cdr3_aa: CASSQQLGLSYNEQFF
v_call: TRBV18
j_call: TRBJ2-1
d_call: .
clone_size: few

cdr3_nt: TGTGCCAGCAGCCACCTAGCGGGAGGGGGAGCGACCCTCACAGATACGCAGTATTTT
cdr3_aa: CASSHLAGGGATLTDTQYF
v_call: TRBV11-2
j_call: TRBJ2-3
d_call: TRBD2
clone_size: few

cdr3_nt: TGTGCCAGCTCACAGGGGGACAGATCCTACGAGCAGTACTTC
cdr3_aa: CASSQGDRSYEQYF
v_call: TRBV18
j_call: TRBJ2-7
d_call: TRBD1
clone_size: few

cdr3_nt: TGTGCCAGCAGTTTGCAGGTAACGCCGATGGACTTC
cdr3_aa: CASSLQVTPMDF
v_call: TRBV28
j_call: TRBJ1-2
d_call: .
clone_size: .

cdr3_nt: TGTGCCAGTAGTACTAGCGGGGTCGGCACAGATACGCAGTATTTT
cdr3_aa: CASSTSGVGTDTQYF
v_call: TRBV19
j_call: TRBJ2-3
d_call: TRBD2
clone_size: few

cdr3_nt: TGTGCCAGCTCACCAGGGGCCGGCAGGGGCCATGAGCAGTTCTTC
cdr3_aa: CASSPGAGRGHEQFF
v_call: TRBV18
j_call: TRBJ2-1
d_call: .
clone_size: few

cdr3_nt: TGTGCCAGCAGCTTAGCGTGGCTAGCGTACACCGGGGAGCTGTTTTTT
cdr3_aa: CASSLAWLAYTGELFF
v_call: TRBV7-9
j_call: TRBJ2-2
d_call: .
clone_size: .

cdr3_nt: TGTGCCAGCAGCTTAACCGGGACCGCAACTAATGAAAAACTGTTTTTT
cdr3_aa: CASSLTGTATNEKLFF
v_call: TRBV7-9
j_call: TRBJ1-4
d_call: .
clone_size: .

cdr3_nt: TGTGCCAGCAGCGTAGCCCCCTTCGGCAATGAGCAGTTCTTC
cdr3_aa: CASSVAPFGNEQFF
v_call: TRBV9
j_call: TRBJ2-1
d_call: .
clone_size: .

cdr3_nt: TGTGCCAGCAGCAAAGAGGGGCGGGAGAATTATATCTACGAGCAGTACTTC
cdr3_aa: CASSKEGRENYIYEQYF
v_call: TRBV21-1
j_call: TRBJ2-7
d_call: .
clone_size: .

cdr3_nt: TGTGCCAGCAGCTTAAGGGGTCCGGATGAGCAGTTCTTC
cdr3_aa: CASSLRGPDEQFF
v_call: TRBV7-3
j_call: TRBJ2-1
d_call: .
clone_size: .

cdr3_nt: TGTGCCAGCAGCTTCCGGGACTCATCCTACGAGCAGTACTTC
cdr3_aa: CASSFRDSSYEQYF
v_call: TRBV7-2
j_call: TRBJ2-7
d_call: .
clone_size: few